This T cell receptor (beta chain) was obtained from a study of T-cell memory formation after mild COVID-19. This CDR3 has 16 amino acids. The ends were cut back, 0 bases at V and 8 bases at J, with 18 bases in the middle. Germline CDR1 reads SGHRS; CDR2 reads YFSETQ. TCRdb itself ran the 5' RACE reads through MiXCR, one entry per CDR3 protein. The sample lists some 120,000 distinct CDR3 sequences; around a sixth were seen once. This TCR was sampled from an adult woman who had mild COVID-19 (a few samples of this study predate the infection). Cell type and time point are not known. The sequencing input was PBMCs or a T cell subset sorted from them (not recorded which). The chain links TRBV5-1 to TRBJ2-1; the D gene is possibly TRBD2 (6 bases). CDR3 in amino acids: CASSLVRRGGDHEQFF. The CDR3 DNA is TGCGCCAGCAGCTTGGTTCGGCGGGGTGGGGACCATGAGCAGTTCTTC.